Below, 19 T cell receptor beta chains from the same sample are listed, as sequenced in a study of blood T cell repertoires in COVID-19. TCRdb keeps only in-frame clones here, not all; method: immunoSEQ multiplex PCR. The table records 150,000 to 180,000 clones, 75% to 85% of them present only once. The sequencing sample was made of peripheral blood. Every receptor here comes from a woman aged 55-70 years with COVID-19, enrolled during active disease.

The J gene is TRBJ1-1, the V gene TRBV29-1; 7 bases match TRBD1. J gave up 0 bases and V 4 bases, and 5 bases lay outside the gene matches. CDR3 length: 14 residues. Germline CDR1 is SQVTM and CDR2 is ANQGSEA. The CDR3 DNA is TGCAGCGTTGTGCAGGGGGACCTGAACACTGAAGCTTTCTTT. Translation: CSVVQGDLNTEAFF.

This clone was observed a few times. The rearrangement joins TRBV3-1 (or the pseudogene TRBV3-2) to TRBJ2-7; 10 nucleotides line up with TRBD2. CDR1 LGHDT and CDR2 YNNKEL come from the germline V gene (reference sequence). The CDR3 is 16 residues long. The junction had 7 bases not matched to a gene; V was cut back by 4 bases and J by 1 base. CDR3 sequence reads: CASSPLLAGLSYEQYF. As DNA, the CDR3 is TGTGCCAGCAGCCCGTTACTAGCGGGGCTTTCCTACGAGCAGTACTTC.

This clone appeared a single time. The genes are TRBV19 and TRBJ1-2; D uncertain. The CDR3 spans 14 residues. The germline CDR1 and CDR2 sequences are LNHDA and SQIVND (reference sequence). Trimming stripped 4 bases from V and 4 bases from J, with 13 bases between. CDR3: CASSTTAASYGYTF. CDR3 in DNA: TGTGCCAGTAGTACAACTGCGGCGAGCTATGGCTACACCTTC.

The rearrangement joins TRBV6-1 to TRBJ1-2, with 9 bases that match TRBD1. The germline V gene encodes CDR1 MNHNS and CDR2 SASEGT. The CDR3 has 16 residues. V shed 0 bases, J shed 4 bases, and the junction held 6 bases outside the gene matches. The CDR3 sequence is CASSEASGQGSYGYTF. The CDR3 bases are TGTGCCAGCAGTGAAGCGTCCGGACAGGGGAGCTATGGCTACACCTTC.

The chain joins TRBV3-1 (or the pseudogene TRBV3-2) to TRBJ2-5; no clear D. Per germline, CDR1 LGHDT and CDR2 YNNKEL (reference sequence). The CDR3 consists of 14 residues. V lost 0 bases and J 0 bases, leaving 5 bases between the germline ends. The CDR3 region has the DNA TGTGCCAGCAGCCAAGAACGGTACCAAGAGACCCAGTACTTC. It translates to CASSQERYQETQYF.

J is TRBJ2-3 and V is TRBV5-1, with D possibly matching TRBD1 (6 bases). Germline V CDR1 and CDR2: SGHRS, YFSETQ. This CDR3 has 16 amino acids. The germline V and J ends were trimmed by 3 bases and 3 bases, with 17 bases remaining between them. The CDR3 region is CASSYIRGAGTDTQYF. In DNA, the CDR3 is TGCGCCAGCAGCTATATCAGGGGCGCGGGTACAGATACGCAGTATTTT.

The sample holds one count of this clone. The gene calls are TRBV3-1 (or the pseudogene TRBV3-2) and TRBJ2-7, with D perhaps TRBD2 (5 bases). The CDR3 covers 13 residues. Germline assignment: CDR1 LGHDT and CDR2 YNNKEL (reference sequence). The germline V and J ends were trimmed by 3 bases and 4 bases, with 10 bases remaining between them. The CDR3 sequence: CASSHKTGYEQYF. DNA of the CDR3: TGTGCCAGCAGCCATAAGACGGGGTACGAGCAGTACTTC.

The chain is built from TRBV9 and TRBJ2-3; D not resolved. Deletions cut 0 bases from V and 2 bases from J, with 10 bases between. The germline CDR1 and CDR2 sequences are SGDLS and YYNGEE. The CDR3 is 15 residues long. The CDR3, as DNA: TGTGCCAGCAGCGTAGAAGATCAACACACAGATACGCAGTATTTT. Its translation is CASSVEDQHTDTQYF.

The CDR3 DNA follows: TGTGCCAGCTCTCGGACAGGGAGGGATCAGCCCCAGCATTTT. It yields the protein CASSRTGRDQPQHF. V is TRBV18 and J is TRBJ1-5; the match to TRBD1 covers 8 bases. The V and J ends lost 6 bases and 5 bases, in that order; junction bases with no gene match: 6. CDR3 size: 14 residues. Germline CDR1 and CDR2: KGHSH and LQKENI.

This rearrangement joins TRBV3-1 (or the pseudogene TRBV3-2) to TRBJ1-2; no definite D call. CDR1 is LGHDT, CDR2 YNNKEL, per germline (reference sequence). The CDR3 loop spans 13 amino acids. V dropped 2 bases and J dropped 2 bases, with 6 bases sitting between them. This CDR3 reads CASSQQINYGYTF. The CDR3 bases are TGTGCCAGCAGCCAACAGATAAACTATGGCTACACCTTC.

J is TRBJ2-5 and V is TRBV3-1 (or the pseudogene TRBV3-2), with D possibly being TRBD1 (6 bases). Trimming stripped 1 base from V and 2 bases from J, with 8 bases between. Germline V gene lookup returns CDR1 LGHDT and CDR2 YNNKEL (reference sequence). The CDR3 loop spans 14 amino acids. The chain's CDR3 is CASSQGTGQETQYF. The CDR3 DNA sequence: TGTGCCAGCAGCCAAGGCACAGGGCAAGAGACCCAGTACTTC.

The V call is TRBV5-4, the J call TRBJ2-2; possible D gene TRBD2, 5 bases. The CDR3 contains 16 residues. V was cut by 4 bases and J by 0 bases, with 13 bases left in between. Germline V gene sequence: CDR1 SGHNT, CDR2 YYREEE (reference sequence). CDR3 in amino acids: CASSKKSGTNTGELFF. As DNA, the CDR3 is TGTGCCAGCAGCAAAAAATCGGGGACGAACACCGGGGAGCTGTTTTTT.

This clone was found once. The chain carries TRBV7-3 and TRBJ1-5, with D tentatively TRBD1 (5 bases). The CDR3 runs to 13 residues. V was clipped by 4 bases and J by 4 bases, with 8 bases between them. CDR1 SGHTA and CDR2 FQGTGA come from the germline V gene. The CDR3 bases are TGTGCCAGCAGCTCCGACAGTAATCAGCCCCAGCATTTT. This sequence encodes CASSSDSNQPQHF.

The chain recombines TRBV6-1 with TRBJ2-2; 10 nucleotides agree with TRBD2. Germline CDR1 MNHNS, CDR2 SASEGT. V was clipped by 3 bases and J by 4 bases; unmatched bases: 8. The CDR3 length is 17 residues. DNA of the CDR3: TGTGCCAGCAGTGATCGGCTAGCGGGAGTGAGCACCGGGGAGCTGTTTTTT. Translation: CASSDRLAGVSTGELFF.

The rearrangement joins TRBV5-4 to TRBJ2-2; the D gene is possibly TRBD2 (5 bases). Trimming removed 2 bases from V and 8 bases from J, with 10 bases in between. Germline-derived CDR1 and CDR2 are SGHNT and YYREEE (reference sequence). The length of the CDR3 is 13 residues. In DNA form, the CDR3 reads TGTGCCAGCAGCTTCGGACTTTTTGGGGAGCTGTTTTTT. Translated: CASSFGLFGELFF.

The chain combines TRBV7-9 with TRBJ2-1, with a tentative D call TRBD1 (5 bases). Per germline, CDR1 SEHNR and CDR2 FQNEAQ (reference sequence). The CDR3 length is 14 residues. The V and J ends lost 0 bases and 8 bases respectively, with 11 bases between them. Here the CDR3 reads CASSLAAGFDEQFF. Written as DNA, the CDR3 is TGTGCCAGCAGCTTAGCGGCAGGGTTCGATGAGCAGTTCTTC. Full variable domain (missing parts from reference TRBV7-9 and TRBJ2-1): DTGVSQNPRHKITKRGQNVTFRCDPISEHNRLYWYRQTLGQGPEFLTYFQNEAQLEKSRLLSDRFSAERPKGSFSTLEIQRTEQGDSAMYLCASSLAAGFDEQFFGPGTRLTVL.

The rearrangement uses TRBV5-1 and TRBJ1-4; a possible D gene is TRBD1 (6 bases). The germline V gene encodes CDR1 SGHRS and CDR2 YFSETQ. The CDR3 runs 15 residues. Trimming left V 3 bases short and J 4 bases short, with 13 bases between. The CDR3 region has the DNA TGCGCCAGCAGCTCACAAACAGGGAGTAATGAAAAACTGTTTTTT. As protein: CASSSQTGSNEKLFF.

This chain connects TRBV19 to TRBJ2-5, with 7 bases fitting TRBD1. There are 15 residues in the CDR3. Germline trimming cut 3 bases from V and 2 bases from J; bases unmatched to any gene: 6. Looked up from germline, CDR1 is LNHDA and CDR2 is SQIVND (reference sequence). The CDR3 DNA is TGTGCCAGTAGTATCATAAGCAGGGGGCAAGAGACCCAGTACTTC. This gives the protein CASSIISRGQETQYF.

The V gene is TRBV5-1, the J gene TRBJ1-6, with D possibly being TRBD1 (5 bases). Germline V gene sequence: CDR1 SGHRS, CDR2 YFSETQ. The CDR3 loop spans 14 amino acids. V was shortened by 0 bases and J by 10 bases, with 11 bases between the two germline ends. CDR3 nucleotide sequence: TGCGCCAGCAGCTTGGAGGGGATCGGATCACCCCTCCACTTT. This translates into CASSLEGIGSPLHF.